This passage covers 27 T cell receptor beta chains from one sample sequenced in a study of blood T cell repertoires in COVID-19. Repertoires were generated with immunoSEQ multiplex PCR, while TCRdb's copy carries only in-frame clones and drops some. This sample has about 170,000 clones, with about 80% found just once. Sequencing was carried out using PBMCs or T cells enriched from blood (not recorded which). These receptors were obtained from a woman aged 70-85 years in a cohort exposed to, infected with or recovered from COVID-19 (not recorded which).

This chain uses TRBV4-2 with TRBJ1-5; maybe TRBD1 (5 bases). V was trimmed by 5 bases and J by 6 bases, leaving 17 bases between them. CDR3 length: 15 amino acids. Germline CDR1 LGHNA, CDR2 YNFKEQ. The CDR3 DNA sequence: TGTGCCAGCAGCTACGAAGCCCGGGGGGTTCAGCCCCAGCATTTT. This gives the protein CASSYEARGVQPQHF.

The chain couples TRBV2 to TRBJ1-1; D uncertain. Germline loops: CDR1 SNHLY, CDR2 FYNNEI. The CDR3 has 13 residues. Trimming took off 7 bases at V and 4 bases at J, with 13 bases between the two ends. This CDR3 is CASKLQPRTEAFF. The DNA for the CDR3 is TGTGCCAGCAAGCTCCAACCGCGCACTGAAGCTTTCTTT.

On this clone itself: An end of the junction does not agree with germline; a read error may underlie this. The gene calls are TRBV7-7 and TRBJ2-1; the D gene is possibly TRBD2 (5 bases). In germline, CDR1 is SSHAT, CDR2 FNYEAQ (reference sequence). The CDR3 has 16 residues. CDR3 amino acids: CASSLEGSATYNEQFF. The DNA of the CDR3 is TGTGCTAGCAGCTTAGAGGGTAGCGCCACGTACAATGAGCAGTTCTTC.

This clone has only one observation. The chain recombines TRBV12-2 with TRBJ2-7; the table's D call of TRBD2 was not tested on the DNA. TRBV12-2 is a pseudogene segment. The CDR3 sequence is 17 residues long. The CDR3, as DNA: TGTGCAAGTCGCCTAAATCTACTAGCGGGAGGGCCCCACGAGCAGTACTTC. This translates into CASRLNLLAGGPHEQYF.

The chain joins TRBV9 to TRBJ2-5; 8 positions agree with TRBD1. The junction had 8 bases not matched to a gene; V was cut back by 2 bases and J by 5 bases. The CDR3 is 15 residues long. Looked up from germline, CDR1 is SGDLS and CDR2 is YYNGEE. The CDR3 region is CASSVDSGGRETQYF. CDR3 coding DNA: TGTGCCAGCAGCGTCGACTCAGGGGGCCGTGAGACCCAGTACTTC.

This chain uses TRBV19 with TRBJ1-1; 7 bases match TRBD1. Per germline, CDR1 LNHDA and CDR2 SQIVND (reference sequence). V shed 5 bases, J shed 4 bases, and the junction held 10 bases outside the gene matches. The CDR3 spans 15 residues. CDR3 in amino acids: CASSGLQGPGTEAFF. Here the CDR3 DNA reads TGTGCCAGTAGTGGATTACAGGGGCCGGGCACTGAAGCTTTCTTT.

This rearrangement joins TRBV7-9 to TRBJ1-5; D is unclear. CDR1 and CDR2 (germline): SEHNR, FQNEAQ (reference sequence). V was pared by 3 bases and J by 6 bases, with 15 bases between. The CDR3 is 15 residues long. The CDR3 nucleotides read TGTGCCAGCAGCTTGGGCCCAGGCGCCCGTCAGCCCCAGCATTTT. Residues: CASSLGPGARQPQHF.

The chain uses TRBV11-1 and TRBJ2-1, with a tentative D call TRBD1 (5 bases). The CDR3 has 13 amino acids. CDR1 and CDR2 (germline): SGHAT, FQDESV (reference sequence). Trimming took off 5 bases at V and 4 bases at J, with 9 bases between the two ends. CDR3 in amino acids: CASSATVYNEQFF. The CDR3, as DNA: TGTGCCAGCAGCGCGACAGTATACAATGAGCAGTTCTTC.

This clone was observed a single time. The chain carries TRBV7-8 and TRBJ1-2; D is unclear. V was cut by 4 bases and J by 0 bases, with 15 bases left in between. This CDR3 contains 16 residues. Per the germline V gene, CDR1 is SGHVS and CDR2 is FQNEAQ. The CDR3, as DNA: TGTGCCAGCAGCTCCGGGGATGGGCGGACTAACTATGGCTACACCTTC. Translation: CASSSGDGRTNYGYTF.

This clone came up a few times. The rearrangement uses TRBV7-2 and TRBJ2-1, with 10 nucleotides matching TRBD2. Trimming took 5 bases from V and 15 from J; bases not matched to a gene: 10. This CDR3 region has 13 residues. From germline, CDR1 is SGHTA and CDR2 FQGNSA. In DNA form, the CDR3 reads TGTGCCAGCAGCGGTGCCCGAGCGGGAGGGTTGTTCTTC. Amino acids: CASSGARAGGLFF.

The V and J genes are TRBV3-1 (or the pseudogene TRBV3-2) and TRBJ2-7; D is perhaps TRBD1 (6 bases). This CDR3 contains 14 residues. The ends were cut back, 3 bases at V and 3 bases at J, with 12 bases in the middle. Germline assignment: CDR1 LGHDT and CDR2 YNNKEL (reference sequence). The CDR3 DNA reads TGTGCCAGCAGCCACTATGGGGACAACTACGAGCAGTACTTC. Its protein is CASSHYGDNYEQYF.

The chain couples TRBV7-2 to TRBJ2-5, with no clear D. The V and J ends lost 5 bases and 1 base respectively, with 11 bases between them. Germline V gene lookup returns CDR1 SGHTA and CDR2 FQGNSA. The length of the CDR3 is 14 residues. The CDR3 spells CASSPRLVQETQYF. DNA of the CDR3: TGTGCCAGCAGCCCACGGTTAGTCCAAGAGACCCAGTACTTC.

This chain links TRBV19 with TRBJ1-2, with 12 nucleotides matching TRBD1. The V segment lost 9 bases and the J segment 3 bases; nucleotides outside the gene matches: 5. This CDR3 spans 14 amino acids. CDR1 LNHDA and CDR2 SQIVND come from the germline V gene (reference sequence). The CDR3 DNA reads as TGTGCCAGCCTGGGACAGGGGGCTTACTATGGCTACACCTTC. Translation gives CASLGQGAYYGYTF.

This clone was observed a handful of times. The chain employs TRBV24-1 and TRBJ2-1; 8 bases are shared with TRBD1. In germline, CDR1 is KGHDR, CDR2 SFDVKD. The length of the CDR3 is 13 residues. V lost 5 bases, J lost 15 bases, and 11 bases stayed unmatched. The chain's CDR3 is CATSARGPGGLFF. In DNA, the CDR3 is TGTGCCACCAGTGCACGCGGGCCAGGGGGCCTGTTCTTC.

The V call is TRBV18, the J call TRBJ2-7; D not resolved. V was trimmed by 3 bases and J by 3 bases, leaving 12 bases between them. CDR1 is KGHSH and CDR2 is LQKENI in the germline V gene. The CDR3 totals 14 residues. The CDR3 nucleotides read TGTGCCAGCTCACCGTCCCAATCCTACTACGAGCAGTACTTC. Protein product: CASSPSQSYYEQYF.

The chain employs TRBV15 and TRBJ2-1; 7 bases are shared with TRBD2. The CDR3 consists of 14 residues. Germline CDR1 and CDR2: LNHNV and YYDKDF (reference sequence). Trimming at V came to 5 bases and at J to 5 bases, leaving 6 bases not matched to a gene. The CDR3 DNA reads as TGTGCCACCAGCCCAAGACTAGCCAACAATGAGCAGTTCTTC. Translated, it gives CATSPRLANNEQFF.

The rearrangement joins TRBV18 to TRBJ2-7; D unresolved. CDR1 and CDR2 (germline): KGHSH, LQKENI. Trimming pared 0 bases from V and 4 bases from J, leaving 10 bases between. The CDR3 length is 14 residues. The CDR3 loop reads CASSPPGSNYEQYF. In nucleotides, the CDR3 is TGTGCCAGCTCACCACCGGGCAGCAATTACGAGCAGTACTTC.

This chain joins TRBV29-1 and TRBJ2-2; 9 nucleotides agree with TRBD2. CDR1 is SQVTM and CDR2 is ANQGSEA in the germline V gene. Trimming took 6 bases from V and 5 from J; bases not matched to a gene: 4. This CDR3 contains 13 residues. The CDR3 sequence is CSVGTSLTGELFF. In DNA, the CDR3 is TGCAGCGTGGGGACTAGCTTAACCGGGGAGCTGTTTTTT.

The rearrangement links TRBV19 to TRBJ2-7; D ambiguous. Germline CDR1 LNHDA, CDR2 SQIVND (reference sequence). Trimming removed 3 bases from V and 3 bases from J, with 15 bases in between. This CDR3 has 15 residues. Written as DNA, the CDR3 is TGTGCCAGTAGTATCCGACAAGAGTCATACTACGAGCAGTACTTC. Translation gives CASSIRQESYYEQYF. The whole variable domain, filled in from reference TRBV19 and TRBJ2-7, reads DGGITQSPKYLFRKEGQNVTLSCEQNLNHDAMYWYRQDPGQGLRLIYYSQIVNDFQKGDIAEGYSVSREKKESFPLTVTSAQKNPTAFYLCASSIRQESYYEQYFGPGTRLTVT.

The rearrangement links TRBV3-1 (or the pseudogene TRBV3-2) to TRBJ1-1, with unresolved D. The germline V gene has CDR1 LGHDT and CDR2 YNNKEL (reference sequence). This CDR3 comprises 12 residues. The ends were cut back, 9 bases at V and 0 bases at J, with 8 bases in the middle. Here the CDR3 reads CASSAVNTEAFF. The DNA of the CDR3 is TGTGCCAGTTCGGCGGTGAACACTGAAGCTTTCTTT.

This clone was seen a few times. The chain employs TRBV28 and TRBJ1-1, with D perhaps matching TRBD1 (6 bases). The CDR3 runs 13 residues. Germline CDR1 and CDR2: MDHEN and SYDVKM. The CDR3 DNA follows: TGTGTCCTCAGGGGCAGAGGAAACACTGAAGCTTTCTTT. It encodes CVLRGRGNTEAFF.

The gene calls are TRBV18 and TRBJ2-2, with 10 positions matching TRBD1. The CDR3 loop spans 19 amino acids. The ends lost 3 bases at V and 0 bases at J; junction bases unmatched: 10. From germline, CDR1 is KGHSH and CDR2 LQKENI. CDR3 amino acids: CASSPRTGGPMSNTGELFF. The CDR3 DNA reads TGTGCCAGCTCACCCAGGACAGGGGGTCCCATGTCGAACACCGGGGAGCTGTTTTTT.

V gene TRBV20-1 combines with J gene TRBJ1-1; 7 bases line up with TRBD1. The V segment lost 3 bases and the J segment 3 bases; nucleotides outside the gene matches: 7. Germline V gives CDR1 DFQATT, CDR2 SNEGSKA (reference sequence). The CDR3 contains 14 residues. This CDR3 is CSASEGGSYTEAFF. As DNA, the CDR3 is TGCAGTGCTAGTGAAGGGGGCAGCTACACTGAAGCTTTCTTT.

CDR3 amino acids: CASNPDRPSVEQYF. DNA for the CDR3: TGCGCCAGCAACCCGGACAGGCCCTCTGTCGAGCAGTACTTC. The chain joins TRBV5-1 to TRBJ2-7, with 7 nucleotides matching TRBD1. CDR1 SGHRS and CDR2 YFSETQ come from the germline V gene. Trimming at V came to 6 bases and at J to 6 bases, leaving 12 bases not matched to a gene. This CDR3 spans 14 amino acids. The whole variable domain, remainder taken from reference TRBV5-1 and TRBJ2-7, is KAGVTQTPRYLIKTRGQQVTLSCSPISGHRSVSWYQQTPGQGLQFLFEYFSETQRNKGNFPGRFSGRQFSNSRSEMNVSTLELGDSALYLCASNPDRPSVEQYFGPGTRLTVT.

The chain is built from TRBV5-4 and TRBJ1-2, with a weak D call TRBD1 (6 bases). The CDR3 sequence is 17 residues long. Germline CDR1 is SGHNT and CDR2 is YYREEE (reference sequence). V lost 0 bases and J lost 6, with 21 bases in between. The CDR3 sequence: CASSLGGRTVGANGYTF. The CDR3 DNA follows: TGTGCCAGCAGCTTGGGGGGACGGACAGTAGGGGCTAATGGCTACACCTTC.

The table lists this clone with a few counts. One end of the junction does not line up with germline, which may come from a read error. The CDR3 loop is CASSPPLAGGLHPIF. The CDR3 DNA follows: TGTGCCAGCTCACCACCTCTAGCGGGAGGCCTACACCCGATCTTC. The J gene is TRBJ2-7, the V gene TRBV18, with 11 bases that match TRBD2. The CDR3 totals 15 residues. Germline V CDR1 and CDR2: KGHSH, LQKENI.

The gene calls are TRBV18 and TRBJ2-7; the match to TRBD2 covers 8 bases. There are 15 residues in the CDR3. The germline CDR1 and CDR2 sequences are KGHSH and LQKENI. V lost 1 base and J lost 5; bases outside the gene matches: 7. As DNA, the CDR3 is TGTGCCAGCTCACCACAGGCGGGAGGTATGCACGAGCAGTACTTC. Protein sequence: CASSPQAGGMHEQYF.